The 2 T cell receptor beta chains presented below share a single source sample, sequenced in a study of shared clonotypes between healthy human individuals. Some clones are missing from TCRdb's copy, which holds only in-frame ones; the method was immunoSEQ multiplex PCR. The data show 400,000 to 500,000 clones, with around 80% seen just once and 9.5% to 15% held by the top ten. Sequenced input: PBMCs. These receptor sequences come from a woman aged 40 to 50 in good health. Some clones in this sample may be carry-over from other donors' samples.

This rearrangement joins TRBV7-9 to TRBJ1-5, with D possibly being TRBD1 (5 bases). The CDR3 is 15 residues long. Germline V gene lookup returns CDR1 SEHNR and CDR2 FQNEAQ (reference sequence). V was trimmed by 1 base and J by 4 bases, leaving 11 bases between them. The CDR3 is CASSLGGLRNQPQHF. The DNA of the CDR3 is TGTGCCAGCAGCTTAGGGGGCCTGAGAAATCAGCCCCAGCATTTT.

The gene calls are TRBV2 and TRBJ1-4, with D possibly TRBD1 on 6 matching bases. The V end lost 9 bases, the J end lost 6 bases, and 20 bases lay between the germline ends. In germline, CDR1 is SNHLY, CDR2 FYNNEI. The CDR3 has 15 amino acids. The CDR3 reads CASFPPGHRDEKLFF. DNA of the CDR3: TGTGCCAGTTTCCCGCCGGGACATCGGGATGAAAAACTGTTTTTT.